The clone carrying this T cell receptor (beta chain) was recorded only once. Its antigen is still unknown. The length of the CDR3 is 15 residues. V was clipped by 5 bases and J by 1 base, with 13 bases between them. Germline values: CDR1 SEHNR, CDR2 FQNEAQ (reference sequence). Semi-nested PCR with Nested Universal Primer A followed constant-region reverse priming of full-length variable regions. TCRdb reprocessed the 5' RACE reads via MiXCR and lists one record per CDR3 protein. This sample carries 50,000 to 80,000 distinct CDR3 sequences, approximately 23% of them seen once, and the ten largest clones take 2.9%. Whole-study findings and limits: Greatest tumor Treg TCR overlap was with tumor naive CD4+ cells. Tumor memory CD4+ T cell TCR gene usage clustered with blood and lymph node memory CD4+ cells and lymph node naive CD4+ cells.

The chain carries TRBV7-9 and TRBJ2-3, with unresolved D. Specimen: memory CD4+ T cells sorted from a lymph node. The subset here: memory CD4+ T cells, CD4+CD45RO+CD25-. This TCR came from a female donor with breast cancer. DNA for the CDR3: TGTGCCAGCAGCCGGAGTGACCCCCGCACAGATACGCAGTATTTT. This sequence encodes CASSRSDPRTDTQYF.